A single sample is the source of the 18 T cell receptor beta chains below, sequenced in a study of blood T cell repertoires in COVID-19. TCRdb keeps only in-frame clones here, not all; method: immunoSEQ multiplex PCR. The sample contains around 300,000 clones, roughly nine tenths of which appear only once. The sample comprised PBMCs or T cells enriched from blood (not recorded which). All receptors come from a young woman who had recovered from COVID-19.

This rearrangement joins TRBV2 to TRBJ2-1; tentatively, D is TRBD2 (5 bases). CDR3 length: 16 amino acids. Trimming left V 4 bases short and J 0 bases short, with 13 bases between. Germline CDR1 reads SNHLY; CDR2 reads FYNNEI. The CDR3 is CASSGGIRDSYNEQFF. The CDR3 bases are TGTGCCAGCAGTGGGGGAATTCGGGACTCCTACAATGAGCAGTTCTTC.

The CDR3 sequence is CSVEDGARDGYTF. The CDR3 DNA is TGCAGCGTTGAAGATGGAGCCCGGGATGGCTACACCTTC. The chain is built from TRBV29-1 and TRBJ1-2, with D hard to call. Germline CDR1 SQVTM, CDR2 ANQGSEA. Trimming pared 0 bases from V and 6 bases from J, leaving 11 bases between. The CDR3 extends over 13 amino acids.

The CDR3 sequence is CASSLLRNYGYTF. Here the CDR3 DNA reads TGTGCCAGCAGCTTACTCCGGAACTATGGCTACACCTTC. The chain employs TRBV5-8 and TRBJ1-2; D not resolved. The germline V and J ends were trimmed by 2 bases and 2 bases, with 7 bases remaining between them. This CDR3 has 13 amino acids. From germline, CDR1 is SGHTS and CDR2 YDEGEE.

This chain joins TRBV7-9 and TRBJ2-1, with a weak D call TRBD2 (6 bases). The CDR3 covers 15 residues. Germline CDR1 and CDR2: SEHNR and FQNEAQ (reference sequence). V was clipped by 5 bases and J by 9 bases, with 20 bases between them. Written as DNA, the CDR3 is TGTGCCAGCAGCCCGCCAGGGTTACCCGGGGGTGAGCAGTTCTTC. This gives the protein CASSPPGLPGGEQFF.

The chain couples TRBV7-9 to TRBJ1-1; D gene unclear. V lost 1 base and J lost 6, with 6 bases in between. Germline CDR1 and CDR2: SEHNR and FQNEAQ (reference sequence). This CDR3 has 12 residues. The CDR3 sequence is CASSLESAEAFF. CDR3 DNA: TGTGCCAGCAGCTTAGAGAGCGCTGAAGCTTTCTTT. Variable domain in full (rest from reference TRBV7-9 and TRBJ1-1): DTGVSQNPRHKITKRGQNVTFRCDPISEHNRLYWYRQTLGQGPEFLTYFQNEAQLEKSRLLSDRFSAERPKGSFSTLEIQRTEQGDSAMYLCASSLESAEAFFGQGTRLTVV.

The V call is TRBV29-1, the J call TRBJ2-5; tentatively, D is TRBD2 (7 bases). Germline V CDR1 and CDR2: SQVTM, ANQGSEA. V shed 4 bases and J shed 5 bases, with 17 bases lying between them. This CDR3 region has 14 residues. The CDR3 region has the DNA TGCAGCGTTGTTTTCGGGGGGCCCAGGGAGACCCAGTACTTC. Its protein product is CSVVFGGPRETQYF.

The table lists this clone with a count of one. This rearrangement joins TRBV18 to TRBJ1-5, with D possibly matching TRBD1 (5 bases). The CDR3 extends over 16 amino acids. V gave up 2 bases and J gave up 0 bases, with 11 bases separating them. The germline CDR1 and CDR2 sequences are KGHSH and LQKENI. CDR3 coding DNA: TGTGCCAGCTCACCAGGAATCGGGGGTAGCAATCAGCCCCAGCATTTT. Amino acid sequence: CASSPGIGGSNQPQHF.

This chain joins TRBV7-9 and TRBJ1-3; no reliable D call. V lost 5 bases, J lost 2 bases, and 13 bases lay in between. From germline, CDR1 is SEHNR and CDR2 FQNEAQ (reference sequence). The CDR3 totals 15 residues. The CDR3 region has the DNA TGTGCCAGCAGCCCTACGGGGAGCCCTGGAAACACCATATATTTT. The encoded protein is CASSPTGSPGNTIYF.

The V gene is TRBV24-1, the J gene TRBJ2-1; 7 nucleotides agree with TRBD1. Losses at the gene ends were 1 base for V and 9 bases for J; bases not matched to a gene: 8. CDR3 size: 15 residues. Germline CDR1 KGHDR, CDR2 SFDVKD. The CDR3: CATSDLTGVTGEQFF. Here the CDR3 DNA reads TGTGCCACCAGTGATTTAACAGGGGTGACCGGTGAGCAGTTCTTC.

The sample holds a few counts of this clone. This chain uses TRBV7-6 with TRBJ1-1, with D maybe TRBD1 (6 bases). The CDR3 runs 14 residues. The germline V gene encodes CDR1 SGHVS and CDR2 FNYEAQ. V lost 4 bases and J lost 1, with 10 bases in between. The CDR3 nucleotides are TGTGCCAGCAGCTCCGGGACACGGAACACTGAAGCTTTCTTT. It encodes CASSSGTRNTEAFF. The full variable domain, its missing parts supplied by reference TRBV7-6 and TRBJ1-1, is GAGVSQSPRYKVTKRGQDVALRCDPISGHVSLYWYRQALGQGPEFLTYFNYEAQQDKSGLPNDRFSAERPEGSISTLTIQRTEQRDSAMYRCASSSGTRNTEAFFGQGTRLTVV.

This clone was observed once. This chain links TRBV18 with TRBJ1-1, with 10 bases aligning to TRBD1. The V gene end was trimmed by 4 bases and the J gene end by 6 bases; junction bases not matched to a gene: 8. CDR3 length: 15 amino acids. Germline CDR1 and CDR2: KGHSH and LQKENI. The CDR3 DNA reads as TGTGCCAGCTCACGAAAGACAGGGGGCGTCGCTGAAGCTTTCTTT. Protein: CASSRKTGGVAEAFF.

There are a few counts of this clone. Here the CDR3 DNA reads TGTGCCAGCAGGCTACAGGGTTTCCACAATGAGCAGTTCTTC. Amino acid sequence: CASRLQGFHNEQFF. The rearrangement uses TRBV6-5 and TRBJ2-1; D is perhaps TRBD1 (6 bases). Germline CDR1 reads MNHEY; CDR2 reads SVGAGI. The CDR3 length is 14 residues. The V end lost 6 bases, the J end lost 5 bases, and 14 bases lay between the germline ends.

This chain joins TRBV19 and TRBJ1-1; 9 positions match TRBD1. Germline V CDR1 and CDR2: LNHDA, SQIVND (reference sequence). The CDR3 contains 15 residues. The junction had 9 bases not matched to a gene; V was cut back by 5 bases and J by 5 bases. This chain's CDR3 is CASSARQGGRTEAFF. CDR3 nucleotide sequence: TGTGCCAGTAGTGCGCGACAGGGGGGGAGGACTGAAGCTTTCTTT.

This chain joins TRBV19 and TRBJ2-3; no reliable D call. Germline values: CDR1 LNHDA, CDR2 SQIVND (reference sequence). The CDR3 runs to 16 residues. V was pared by 5 bases and J by 1 base, with 16 bases between. The CDR3 DNA sequence: TGTGCCAGTAGTGCGCGCCCCCTTCGTGGCACAGATACGCAGTATTTT. Its translation is CASSARPLRGTDTQYF.

This chain links TRBV14 with TRBJ2-7; the match to TRBD1 covers 8 bases. In germline, CDR1 is SGHDN, CDR2 FVKESK. V shed 9 bases, J shed 0 bases, and the junction held 7 bases outside the gene matches. This CDR3 has 14 residues. This CDR3 is CASTPGGYSYEQYF. For the CDR3, the DNA is TGTGCCAGTACCCCAGGGGGCTACTCCTACGAGCAGTACTTC.

This rearrangement joins TRBV27 to TRBJ1-2; the D is unclear. CDR1 is MNHEY and CDR2 is SMNVEV in the germline V gene (reference sequence). V was pared by 1 base and J by 4 bases, with 10 bases between. This CDR3 region has 14 residues. The chain's CDR3 is CASSLLPGIYGYTF. CDR3 coding DNA: TGTGCCAGCAGTTTATTACCGGGGATCTATGGCTACACCTTC.

The genes are TRBV2 and TRBJ1-4; D is perhaps TRBD1 (6 bases). CDR1 is SNHLY, CDR2 FYNNEI, per germline. V shed 1 base and J shed 3 bases, with 9 bases lying between them. The CDR3 loop spans 15 amino acids. CDR3: CASSEGEGANEKLFF. The CDR3 bases are TGTGCCAGCAGTGAAGGGGAGGGGGCTAATGAAAAACTGTTTTTT.

The rearrangement links TRBV30 to TRBJ1-6, with no clear D. V was cut by 1 base and J by 12 bases, with 19 bases left in between. The CDR3 loop spans 15 amino acids. Germline V gives CDR1 GTSNPN, CDR2 SVGIG (reference sequence). CDR3 sequence: CAWSGNGDASLPLHF. CDR3 nucleotide sequence: TGTGCCTGGAGTGGGAATGGAGACGCTTCCTTACCCCTCCACTTT.